The 25 T cell receptor beta chains below all came from one sample that was sequenced in a study of somatic mutations in cytotoxic T cells in rheumatoid arthritis. TCRdb keeps only in-frame clones here, not all; method: immunoSEQ multiplex PCR. In the table there are approximately 17,000 clones, more than 70% of which are singletons. Sequencing input: CD8+ T cells sorted from blood. These receptors all come from an adult with rheumatoid arthritis.

This chain links TRBV13 with TRBJ2-5; no clear D. Germline CDR1 and CDR2: PRHDT and FYEKMQ (reference sequence). V dropped 2 bases and J dropped 2 bases, with 6 bases sitting between them. CDR3 length equals 13 residues. CDR3 DNA: TGTGCCAGCAGCTTACGGCTGCAAGAGACCCAGTACTTC. Translation gives CASSLRLQETQYF.

The chain is built from TRBV7-8 and TRBJ2-7; D possibly corresponds to TRBD2 (6 bases). The V gene's germline CDR1 is SGHVS and CDR2 FQNEAQ. V shed 6 bases and J shed 2 bases, with 17 bases lying between them. The CDR3 sequence is 15 residues long. CDR3 sequence reads: CASSPGGVPTYEQYF. Written as DNA, the CDR3 is TGTGCCAGCAGTCCCGGCGGGGTCCCGACCTACGAGCAGTACTTC.

The genes are TRBV19 and TRBJ2-7, with D perhaps matching TRBD2 (6 bases). The CDR3 consists of 14 residues. Germline CDR1 LNHDA, CDR2 SQIVND (reference sequence). The V and J ends lost 5 bases and 3 bases respectively, with 14 bases between them. CDR3 residues: CASSLGLSFYEQYF. The CDR3 coding sequence is TGTGCCAGTAGTCTGGGACTTTCATTCTACGAGCAGTACTTC.

This chain joins TRBV27 and TRBJ2-7, with D maybe TRBD2 (6 bases). This CDR3 spans 14 amino acids. CDR1 MNHEY and CDR2 SMNVEV come from the germline V gene (reference sequence). V shed 8 bases and J shed 1 base, with 15 bases lying between them. The CDR3 DNA reads TGTGCCAGCTCTAGGGCTAGCGCATCCTACGAGCAGTACTTC. Residues: CASSRASASYEQYF.

V and J are TRBV27 and TRBJ2-7, with 7 positions matching TRBD2. The germline gives CDR1 MNHEY, CDR2 SMNVEV (reference sequence). The CDR3 sequence is 14 residues long. V gave up 4 bases and J gave up 3 bases; unmatched junction bases: 6. CDR3 DNA sequence: TGTGCCAGCAGTTCCGGCCTAGCGGACTACGAGCAGTACTTC. Translation gives CASSSGLADYEQYF.

The rearrangement links TRBV7-6 to TRBJ2-7; maybe TRBD1 (7 bases). CDR1 is SGHVS, CDR2 FNYEAQ, per germline. The CDR3 length is 17 residues. The germline V and J ends were trimmed by 1 base and 7 bases, with 23 bases remaining between them. Here the CDR3 DNA reads TGTGCCAGCAGCTTAGAAGGGGGATCGGAGGGGGCAAAGGAGCAGTACTTC. Protein sequence: CASSLEGGSEGAKEQYF.

This chain uses TRBV2 with TRBJ2-1, with D unclear. Germline V gene lookup returns CDR1 SNHLY and CDR2 FYNNEI. The V and J ends lost 7 bases and 10 bases respectively, with 17 bases between them. CDR3 length: 13 residues. The CDR3 reads CASNWTPSREQFF. In DNA form, the CDR3 reads TGTGCCAGCAATTGGACCCCCTCTCGCGAGCAGTTCTTC.

The V gene is TRBV6-1, the J gene TRBJ2-2; D is undetermined. This CDR3 contains 11 residues. The V gene's germline CDR1 is MNHNS and CDR2 SASEGT. V was clipped by 7 bases and J by 4 bases, with 4 bases between them. The CDR3 DNA sequence: TGTGCCAGCACAGCCACCGGGGAGCTGTTTTTT. Translated, it gives CASTATGELFF.

By share, this clone ranks as medium-sized. This chain uses TRBV25-1 with TRBJ2-7; a weak D match, TRBD2 (6 bases). The CDR3 spans 15 residues. CDR1 MGHDK and CDR2 SYGVNS come from the germline V gene. Deletions cut 7 bases from V and 6 bases from J, with 22 bases between. The chain's CDR3 is CASTQEGTGRSEQYF. CDR3 nucleotide sequence: TGTGCCAGCACCCAGGAGGGGACTGGCCGCTCCGAGCAGTACTTC.

This sequence joins TRBV11-2 and TRBJ1-1; the match to TRBD1 covers 12 bases. Germline V lookup: CDR1 SGHAT, CDR2 FQNNGV. The CDR3 sequence is 17 residues long. V trimming: 5 bases; J trimming: 3 bases; junction bases outside the gene matches: 10. This chain's CDR3 is CASSTGTGGFSDTEAFF. Written as DNA, the CDR3 is TGTGCCAGCAGCACCGGGACAGGGGGCTTTTCGGACACTGAAGCTTTCTTT.

With regard to this clone: An end of the junction differs from the germline gene, which may be a read error. The chain employs TRBV5-6 and TRBJ2-7; a weak D match, TRBD1 (5 bases). This CDR3 spans 12 amino acids. Germline V gene data show CDR1 as SGHDT and CDR2 as YYEEEE. The DNA for the CDR3 is TGTGCCAGCAGCTTGGGATCCAGGGCGGATCACTTC. This gives the protein CASSLGSRADHF.

Judged by abundance, this clone is medium-sized. CDR3 loop: CASSLDTQYF. The CDR3 DNA follows: TGTGCCAGCAGCTTAGATACGCAGTATTTT. This chain uses TRBV7-9 with TRBJ2-3; D is ambiguous. Germline V gives CDR1 SEHNR, CDR2 FQNEAQ (reference sequence). V was trimmed by 1 base and J by 7 bases, leaving 0 bases between them. The CDR3 runs 10 residues.

This chain joins TRBV7-8 and TRBJ2-7, with D unclear. Germline lookup yields CDR1 SGHVS and CDR2 FQNEAQ. CDR3 length equals 11 residues. Trimming removed 5 bases from V and 2 bases from J, with 4 bases in between. As DNA, the CDR3 is TGTGCCAGCAGCCCCACCTACGAGCAGTACTTC. Encoded protein: CASSPTYEQYF.

The rearrangement links TRBV29-1 to TRBJ2-3; 7 positions match TRBD2. V was clipped by 4 bases and J by 3 bases; unmatched bases: 4. The CDR3 contains 13 residues. Germline V gene lookup returns CDR1 SQVTM and CDR2 ANQGSEA. In nucleotides, the CDR3 is TGCAGCGTTGTGGGGGGGGAGACAGATACGCAGTATTTT. This sequence encodes CSVVGGETDTQYF.

Only a few counts were recorded for this clone. The V call is TRBV7-9, the J call TRBJ1-2; 8 bases are a match to TRBD1. J was trimmed by 7 bases and V by 5 bases; bases with no gene match: 9. The germline V gene encodes CDR1 SEHNR and CDR2 FQNEAQ (reference sequence). This CDR3 region has 14 residues. In nucleotides, the CDR3 is TGTGCCAGCAGCGCCCCGGGACAGGTTCTTGGCTACACCTTC. Its protein product is CASSAPGQVLGYTF.

The chain is built from TRBV7-2 and TRBJ2-5; TRBD2 is a possible D gene (7 bases). There are 15 residues in the CDR3. From germline, CDR1 is SGHTA and CDR2 FQGNSA. Trimming shortened V by 1 base and J by 2 bases, and 11 bases separated the two germline ends. The CDR3 region is CASSLGGGGQETQYF. CDR3 in DNA: TGTGCCAGCAGCTTAGGAGGGGGGGGGCAAGAGACCCAGTACTTC.

A single count supports this clone. This chain connects TRBV25-1 to TRBJ1-4, with TRBD1 as a possible D gene (5 bases). Germline-derived CDR1 and CDR2 are MGHDK and SYGVNS. This CDR3 has 17 amino acids. With 4 bases removed from V and 5 bases from J, the gap between germline ends came to 20 bases. CDR3 residues: CASSAYRLRYQNEKLFF. In nucleotides, the CDR3 is TGTGCCAGCAGTGCCTACAGGTTAAGATACCAAAATGAAAAACTGTTTTTT.

This clone appeared a few times. The CDR3 DNA reads as TGCGCCAGCAGCCAAGCTTTCGTGGACGGTAACACTGAAGCTTTCTTT. It codes for CASSQAFVDGNTEAFF. The chain employs TRBV4-1 and TRBJ1-1; D is ambiguous. V lost 1 base to trimming and J lost 2 bases, with 14 bases between them. This CDR3 is 16 amino acids long. The germline V gene has CDR1 MGHRA and CDR2 YSYEKL.

The chain combines TRBV6-1 with TRBJ2-1; D unclear. Germline V gene data show CDR1 as MNHNS and CDR2 as SASEGT. V shed 3 bases and J shed 3 bases, with 12 bases lying between them. The CDR3 totals 15 residues. The CDR3 loop reads CASSDTPPGYNEQFF. CDR3 coding DNA: TGTGCCAGCAGTGACACCCCCCCGGGCTACAATGAGCAGTTCTTC.

The gene calls are TRBV5-4 and TRBJ2-7, with D unresolved. V lost 4 bases, J lost 0 bases, and 11 bases lay in between. Germline CDR1 and CDR2: SGHNT and YYREEE (reference sequence). The CDR3 is made up of 14 amino acids. For the CDR3, the DNA is TGTGCCAGCAGCCCAGGAGTGAGCTCCTACGAGCAGTACTTC. This gives the protein CASSPGVSSYEQYF.

The chain uses TRBV7-9 and TRBJ2-1; TRBD1 matches 8 bases. J lost 9 bases, V lost 9 bases, and 10 bases had no gene match. From germline, CDR1 is SEHNR and CDR2 FQNEAQ (reference sequence). This CDR3 has 13 amino acids. CDR3 region: CASHPGGPGEQFF. The CDR3 DNA sequence: TGTGCCAGTCACCCAGGGGGCCCGGGTGAGCAGTTCTTC.

The DNA for the CDR3 is TGCAGCGTTGTAATGTTAGCGAACACCGGGGAGCTGTTTTTT. Protein product: CSVVMLANTGELFF. V gene TRBV29-1 combines with J gene TRBJ2-2; no clear D. Trimming removed 4 bases from V and 0 bases from J, with 9 bases in between. There are 14 residues in the CDR3. The germline V gene encodes CDR1 SQVTM and CDR2 ANQGSEA.

The chain employs TRBV6-5 and TRBJ2-3; D uncertain. The CDR3 sequence is 15 residues long. V lost 2 bases, J lost 4 bases, and 13 bases lay in between. Germline CDR1 reads MNHEY; CDR2 reads SVGAGI. The CDR3 DNA sequence: TGTGCCAGCAGTTACGGTGGGCCTGGGGCAGATACGCAGTATTTT. Amino acids: CASSYGGPGADTQYF.

A few counts support this clone. The chain employs TRBV6-5 and TRBJ1-1, with a tentative D call TRBD1 (5 bases). Between the trimmed V and J ends, which lost 2 bases and 10 bases, there was a span of 11 bases. The CDR3 runs 12 residues. CDR1 and CDR2 (germline): MNHEY, SVGAGI. The CDR3 reads CASSYRGGSAFF. The CDR3 DNA reads as TGTGCCAGCAGTTACCGCGGGGGATCAGCTTTCTTT.

The gene calls are TRBV7-9 and TRBJ2-5, with 10 nucleotides matching TRBD1. CDR1 is SEHNR, CDR2 FQNEAQ, per germline (reference sequence). The CDR3 runs 15 residues. CDR3 DNA sequence: TGTGTATCCCCCTCGGGACAGGGGATCGAGGAGACCCAGTACTTC. Amino acid sequence: CVSPSGQGIEETQYF.